What follows are 28 T cell receptor beta chains derived from one specimen sequenced in a study of graft-versus-host responses after intestinal transplantation. Which antigens these TCRs recognize remains unknown. The table came from immunoSEQ multiplex PCR; TCRdb's copy has only in-frame clones and leaves some out. The table lists 90,000 or so clones, approximately 80% of them singletons. The specimen was unstimulated CD4+ T cells sorted from spleen or lymph node cells, collected before intestinal transplant. The receptors originated from a human donor who received an intestinal transplant.

The chain joins TRBV2 to TRBJ2-5; 12 nucleotides align to TRBD2. The CDR3 contains 15 residues. J gave up 1 base and V 6 bases, and 3 bases lay outside the gene matches. In germline, CDR1 is SNHLY, CDR2 FYNNEI. CDR3 in amino acids: CASRTSGSPQETQYF. The CDR3 DNA reads TGTGCCAGCAGGACTAGCGGGAGCCCCCAAGAGACCCAGTACTTC.

V gene TRBV5-4 combines with J gene TRBJ2-3; 9 bases agree with TRBD2. Germline assignment: CDR1 SGHNT and CDR2 YYREEE (reference sequence). With V trimmed by 2 bases and J by 5 bases, 9 bases remained unmatched. The CDR3 extends over 16 amino acids. The CDR3 here is CASSFPAGGTGDTQYF. The CDR3, as DNA: TGTGCCAGCAGCTTTCCGGCGGGGGGGACCGGAGATACGCAGTATTTT.

V is TRBV6-5 and J is TRBJ1-1; D is possibly TRBD1 (6 bases). The germline V and J ends were trimmed by 2 bases and 3 bases, with 10 bases remaining between them. This CDR3 spans 14 amino acids. Germline V gene lookup returns CDR1 MNHEY and CDR2 SVGAGI. The CDR3 bases are TGTGCCAGCAGTTACACAGGGCGAGACACTGAAGCTTTCTTT. It yields the protein CASSYTGRDTEAFF.

This chain uses TRBV5-5 with TRBJ2-7; D might be TRBD2 (5 bases). CDR3 size: 13 residues. Germline V gene data show CDR1 as SGHKS and CDR2 as YYEKEE (reference sequence). V lost 4 bases and J 7 bases, leaving 15 bases between the germline ends. CDR3 in DNA: TGTGCCAGCAGCGAAAACGGGGTTGGGGAGCAGTACTTC. Its protein is CASSENGVGEQYF.

V and J are TRBV11-2 and TRBJ1-2, with D possibly being TRBD1 (5 bases). The CDR3 covers 13 residues. Germline CDR1 and CDR2: SGHAT and FQNNGV. The V end lost 0 bases, the J end lost 5 bases, and 7 bases lay between the germline ends. The CDR3 coding sequence is TGTGCCAGCAGCTTAGATCGACAGTATGGCTACACCTTC. Protein product: CASSLDRQYGYTF.

V is TRBV28 and J is TRBJ2-3; weak D call: TRBD1 (6 bases). Deletions cut 11 bases from V and 1 base from J, with 13 bases between. Germline loops: CDR1 MDHEN, CDR2 SYDVKM. The CDR3 loop spans 13 amino acids. The CDR3 sequence: CASIRGGTDTQYF. The CDR3 nucleotides are TGTGCCTCAATCAGGGGCGGCACAGATACGCAGTATTTT.

This clone was detected a few times. This chain connects TRBV5-6 to TRBJ1-6; 11 nucleotides match TRBD1. The J segment lost 9 bases and the V segment lost 4 bases, leaving 6 bases of the junction unmatched. The CDR3 sequence is 15 residues long. CDR1 SGHDT and CDR2 YYEEEE come from the germline V gene. The CDR3 nucleotides are TGTGCCAGCAGCCAGGACAGGGGGCTAAGTTCACCCCTCCACTTT. Encoded protein: CASSQDRGLSSPLHF.

The chain is built from TRBV7-2 and TRBJ2-1; TRBD2 matches 8 bases. The V gene end was trimmed by 5 bases and the J gene end by 10 bases; junction bases not matched to a gene: 7. The CDR3 covers 13 residues. The germline gives CDR1 SGHTA, CDR2 FQGNSA. CDR3: CASSGGRLAEQFF. In nucleotides, the CDR3 is TGTGCCAGCAGCGGCGGGAGGCTAGCGGAGCAGTTCTTC.

The V gene is TRBV14, the J gene TRBJ1-1; maybe TRBD1 (5 bases). Germline V gene lookup returns CDR1 SGHDN and CDR2 FVKESK. The CDR3 has 15 residues. V dropped 1 base and J dropped 5 bases, with 14 bases sitting between them. The CDR3: CASSQAKGAGTEAFF. The DNA for the CDR3 is TGTGCCAGCAGCCAAGCAAAAGGGGCGGGGACTGAAGCTTTCTTT.

The chain links TRBV13 to TRBJ1-4; 9 bases fit TRBD1. CDR3 length equals 15 residues. The germline gives CDR1 PRHDT, CDR2 FYEKMQ (reference sequence). V was pared by 5 bases and J by 4 bases, with 5 bases of the junction left unmatched. The CDR3 nucleotides read TGTGCCAGCAGCCACAGGGGGCGTGGTAATGAAAAACTGTTTTTT. As protein: CASSHRGRGNEKLFF.

J is TRBJ2-2 and V is TRBV7-8; the D gene is possibly TRBD1 (7 bases). Trimming cost V 7 bases and J 7 bases, with 16 bases left between them. Per germline, CDR1 SGHVS and CDR2 FQNEAQ. The CDR3 runs 14 residues. The CDR3 DNA sequence: TGTGCCAGCATCACTAGCCAGGGGGGCGGGGAGCTGTTTTTT. This sequence encodes CASITSQGGGELFF.

There are a few counts of this clone. The chain employs TRBV30 and TRBJ2-2, with D unclear. Germline loops: CDR1 GTSNPN, CDR2 SVGIG (reference sequence). This CDR3 is 13 amino acids long. Trimming shortened V by 4 bases and J by 1 base, and 7 bases separated the two germline ends. The CDR3 loop is CAWNCRNTGELFF. CDR3 DNA: TGTGCCTGGAACTGTAGGAACACCGGGGAGCTGTTTTTT.

CDR3 bases: TGTGCCAGCAGTTTCCAAAGCACAGATACGCAGTATTTT. It translates to CASSFQSTDTQYF. V usage is TRBV2 and J usage is TRBJ2-3; D call uncertain. This CDR3 has 13 amino acids. Germline assignment: CDR1 SNHLY and CDR2 FYNNEI. V was cut by 5 bases and J by 0 bases, with 6 bases left in between.

The chain employs TRBV15 and TRBJ2-1, with TRBD2 as a possible D gene (6 bases). The CDR3 length is 16 residues. Deletions cut 1 base from V and 7 bases from J, with 17 bases between. CDR1 LNHNV and CDR2 YYDKDF come from the germline V gene (reference sequence). The chain's CDR3 is CATSRGASRGTNEQFF. Written as DNA, the CDR3 is TGTGCCACCAGCAGAGGAGCGTCTCGTGGGACTAATGAGCAGTTCTTC.

The CDR3: CASSFRGEQFF. Here the CDR3 DNA reads TGTGCCAGCAGTTTTAGGGGTGAGCAGTTCTTC. The genes are TRBV28 and TRBJ2-1, with D maybe TRBD1 (5 bases). This CDR3 contains 11 residues. V dropped 3 bases and J dropped 9 bases, with 6 bases sitting between them. Per germline, CDR1 MDHEN and CDR2 SYDVKM.

This clone was observed a single time. This sequence joins TRBV11-1 and TRBJ1-3; 10 bases match TRBD1. V dropped 5 bases and J dropped 2; count of bases not matched to a gene: 9. Germline V lookup: CDR1 SGHAT, CDR2 FQDESV (reference sequence). This CDR3 is built from 17 residues. The chain's CDR3 is CASSLRDRGGPGNTIYF. The CDR3 nucleotides are TGTGCCAGCAGCCTCCGGGACAGGGGTGGCCCTGGAAACACCATATATTTT.

The sample holds one count of this clone. The chain links TRBV5-1 to TRBJ2-6; TRBD2 is a possible D gene (5 bases). Germline V lookup: CDR1 SGHRS, CDR2 YFSETQ. CDR3 length: 17 residues. The germline V and J ends were trimmed by 0 bases and 0 bases, with 10 bases remaining between them. Written as DNA, the CDR3 is TGCGCCAGCAGCTTGGCCGGACTGGGCTCTGGGGCCAACGTCCTGACTTTC. It yields the protein CASSLAGLGSGANVLTF.

The chain has TRBV25-1 and TRBJ1-5; no reliable D call. Germline CDR1 and CDR2: MGHDK and SYGVNS. CDR3 length equals 13 residues. V was clipped by 7 bases and J by 3 bases, with 10 bases between them. The CDR3 loop is CASTPGNNQPQHF. The CDR3 DNA is TGTGCCAGCACTCCCGGTAACAATCAGCCCCAGCATTTT.

The chain recombines TRBV28 with TRBJ1-6; D is perhaps TRBD1 (5 bases). V was trimmed by 3 bases and J by 9 bases, leaving 12 bases between them. The CDR3 is 14 amino acids. CDR1 is MDHEN and CDR2 is SYDVKM in the germline V gene. The CDR3, as DNA: TGTGCCAGCAGTTTGGGGGGTCTGGGTTCACCCCTCCACTTT. The encoded protein is CASSLGGLGSPLHF.

This sequence joins TRBV6-5 and TRBJ1-3, with D uncertain. Germline loops: CDR1 MNHEY, CDR2 SVGAGI. V shed 5 bases and J shed 6 bases, with 14 bases lying between them. This CDR3 region has 14 residues. CDR3 sequence (DNA): TGTGCCAGCAGTGAAGTTAGAACCCTAAACACCATATATTTT. Translated: CASSEVRTLNTIYF.

The chain joins TRBV18 to TRBJ1-3; 7 bases line up with TRBD1. Per the germline V gene, CDR1 is KGHSH and CDR2 is LQKENI. V shed 2 bases, J shed 6 bases, and the junction held 4 bases outside the gene matches. This CDR3 is built from 14 residues. The CDR3 sequence is CASSPRGGLNTIYF. The CDR3 nucleotides read TGTGCCAGCTCACCAAGAGGGGGCTTAAACACCATATATTTT.

This clone was detected only a few times. This chain links TRBV7-2 with TRBJ2-4, with 15 bases fitting TRBD2. Per the germline V gene, CDR1 is SGHTA and CDR2 is FQGNSA. This CDR3 is built from 18 residues. V shed 4 bases and J 0 bases; nucleotides not matched to a gene: 4. In nucleotides, the CDR3 is TGTGCCAGCAGCTCCGGACTAGCGGGAGGGCTAGCCAAAAACATTCAGTACTTC. Translation: CASSSGLAGGLAKNIQYF.

The CDR3 nucleotides read TGTGCCAGCAGCTTGGAAGGGGGGGCAGATACGCAGTATTTT. The encoded protein is CASSLEGGADTQYF. V usage is TRBV5-4 and J usage is TRBJ2-3, with a possible D match to TRBD2 (7 bases). V gave up 0 bases and J gave up 4 bases, with 9 bases separating them. In germline, CDR1 is SGHNT, CDR2 YYREEE (reference sequence). The CDR3 runs 14 residues.

The chain joins TRBV6-5 to TRBJ1-2; D is possibly TRBD1 (5 bases). The CDR3 is 15 residues long. The germline gives CDR1 MNHEY, CDR2 SVGAGI. V was trimmed by 5 bases and J by 9 bases, leaving 22 bases between them. CDR3 protein: CASSPGFGGRMSYTF. DNA of the CDR3: TGTGCCAGCAGTCCCGGATTCGGGGGGAGAATGAGCTACACCTTC.

This chain joins TRBV28 and TRBJ1-1; TRBD1 agrees at 8 bases. The CDR3 is 14 residues long. Germline CDR1 and CDR2: MDHEN and SYDVKM. J gave up 0 bases and V 4 bases, and 1 base lay outside the gene matches. The CDR3 sequence is CASSSGGLNTEAFF. The CDR3 region has the DNA TGTGCCAGCAGTTCAGGGGGCCTGAACACTGAAGCTTTCTTT. The whole variable domain, remainder taken from reference TRBV28 and TRBJ1-1, is DVKVTQSSRYLVKRTGEKVFLECVQDMDHENMFWYRQDPGLGLRLIYFSYDVKMKEKGDIPEGYSVSREKKERFSLILESASTNQTSMYLCASSSGGLNTEAFFGQGTRLTVV.

This chain links TRBV2 with TRBJ2-3; 7 nucleotides line up with TRBD1. The CDR3 sequence is 15 residues long. With V trimmed by 6 bases and J by 3 bases, 9 bases remained unmatched. Germline CDR1 is SNHLY and CDR2 is FYNNEI. For the CDR3, the DNA is TGTGCCAGCAGAAGGGGGCTCCAATCGACAGATACGCAGTATTTT. It specifies CASRRGLQSTDTQYF.

The chain carries TRBV27 and TRBJ2-5; 11 nucleotides align to TRBD2. CDR3 length: 14 amino acids. Trimming took 6 bases from V and 5 from J; bases not matched to a gene: 5. From germline, CDR1 is MNHEY and CDR2 SMNVEV (reference sequence). CDR3 sequence reads: CASRFSGRAETQYF. The CDR3 DNA sequence: TGTGCCAGCAGGTTTAGCGGGAGGGCCGAGACCCAGTACTTC.

This chain joins TRBV30 and TRBJ1-6; tentatively, D is TRBD1 (6 bases). The V and J ends lost 0 bases and 0 bases respectively, with 6 bases between them. CDR3 length equals 15 residues. The germline V gene has CDR1 GTSNPN and CDR2 SVGIG (reference sequence). This CDR3 reads CAWSVQGSYNSPLHF. In nucleotides, the CDR3 is TGTGCCTGGAGTGTACAGGGCTCCTATAATTCACCCCTCCACTTT.